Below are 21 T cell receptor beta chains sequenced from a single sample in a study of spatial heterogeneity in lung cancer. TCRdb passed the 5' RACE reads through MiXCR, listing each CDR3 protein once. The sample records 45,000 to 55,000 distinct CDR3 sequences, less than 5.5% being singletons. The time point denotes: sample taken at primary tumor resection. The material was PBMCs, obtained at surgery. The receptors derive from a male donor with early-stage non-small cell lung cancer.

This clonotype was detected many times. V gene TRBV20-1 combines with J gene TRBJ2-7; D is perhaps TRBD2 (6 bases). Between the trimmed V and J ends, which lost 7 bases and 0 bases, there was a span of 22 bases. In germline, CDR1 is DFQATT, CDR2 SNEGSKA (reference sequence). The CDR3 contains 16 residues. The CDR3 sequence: CSVSSGTSWNSYEQYF. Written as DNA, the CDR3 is TGCAGTGTCTCTAGTGGAACTAGCTGGAACTCCTACGAGCAGTACTTC.

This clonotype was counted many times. CDR3 nucleotides: TGCGCCAGCAGACCCGGGACGGCAGAAGAGACCCAGTACTTC. Translated, it gives CASRPGTAEETQYF. V usage is TRBV5-1 and J usage is TRBJ2-5; D possibly matches TRBD1 or TRBD2 (5 bases each). V was pared by 5 bases and J by 3 bases, with 14 bases between. Germline loops: CDR1 SGHRS, CDR2 YFSETQ. The CDR3 is 14 residues long.

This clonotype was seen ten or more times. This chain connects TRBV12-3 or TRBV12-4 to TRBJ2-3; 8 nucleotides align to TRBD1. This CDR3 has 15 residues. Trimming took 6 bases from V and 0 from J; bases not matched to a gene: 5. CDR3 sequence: CASRPQGASTDTQYF. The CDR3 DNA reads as TGTGCCAGCAGACCCCAGGGGGCAAGCACAGATACGCAGTATTTT.

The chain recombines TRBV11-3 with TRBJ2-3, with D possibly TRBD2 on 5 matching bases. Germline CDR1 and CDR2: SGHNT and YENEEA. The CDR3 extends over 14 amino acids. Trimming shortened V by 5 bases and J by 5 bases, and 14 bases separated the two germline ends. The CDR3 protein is CASSPSTSVDTQYF. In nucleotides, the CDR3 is TGTGCCAGCAGCCCTAGCACGTCTGTAGATACGCAGTATTTT. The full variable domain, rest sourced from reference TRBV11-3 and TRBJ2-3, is EAGVVQSPRYKIIEKKQPVAFWCNPISGHNTLYWYLQNLGQGPELLIRYENEEAVDDSQLPKDRFSAERLKGVDSTLKIQPAELGDSAVYLCASSPSTSVDTQYFGPGTRLTVL.

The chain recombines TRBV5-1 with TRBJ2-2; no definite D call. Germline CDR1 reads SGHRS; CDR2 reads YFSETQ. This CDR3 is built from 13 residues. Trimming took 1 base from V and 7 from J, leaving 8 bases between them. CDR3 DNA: TGCGCCAGCAGCTTGATCCCTGGCGGGGAGCTGTTTTTT. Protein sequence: CASSLIPGGELFF.

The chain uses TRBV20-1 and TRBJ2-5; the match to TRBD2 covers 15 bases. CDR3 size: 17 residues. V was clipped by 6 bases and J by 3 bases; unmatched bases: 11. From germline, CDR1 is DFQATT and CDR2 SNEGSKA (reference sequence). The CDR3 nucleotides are TGCAGTGCCCAACCGGGACTAGCGGGAGGACCCAAAGAGACCCAGTACTTC. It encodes CSAQPGLAGGPKETQYF.

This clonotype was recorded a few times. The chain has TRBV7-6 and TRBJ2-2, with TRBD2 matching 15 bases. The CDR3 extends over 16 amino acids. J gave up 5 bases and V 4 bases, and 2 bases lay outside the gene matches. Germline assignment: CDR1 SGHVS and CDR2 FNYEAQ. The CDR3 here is CASSSGTSGRTGELFF. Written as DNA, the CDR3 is TGTGCCAGCAGCTCTGGGACTAGCGGGAGGACCGGGGAGCTGTTTTTT.

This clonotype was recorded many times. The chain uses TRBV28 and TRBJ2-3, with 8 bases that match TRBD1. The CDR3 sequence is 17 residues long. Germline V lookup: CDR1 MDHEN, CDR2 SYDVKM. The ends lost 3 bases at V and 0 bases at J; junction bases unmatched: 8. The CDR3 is CASSFPQGAASTDTQYF. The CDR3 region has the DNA TGTGCCAGCAGTTTCCCCCAGGGGGCAGCTAGCACAGATACGCAGTATTTT.

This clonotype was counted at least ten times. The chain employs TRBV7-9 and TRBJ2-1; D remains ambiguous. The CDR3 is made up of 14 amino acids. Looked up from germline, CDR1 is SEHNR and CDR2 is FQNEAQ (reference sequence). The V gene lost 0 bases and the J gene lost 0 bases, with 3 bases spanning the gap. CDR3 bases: TGTGCCAGCAGCTTAGCAAGCTCCTACAATGAGCAGTTCTTC. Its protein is CASSLASSYNEQFF. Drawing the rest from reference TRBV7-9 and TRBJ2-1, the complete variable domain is DTGVSQNPRHKITKRGQNVTFRCDPISEHNRLYWYRQTLGQGPEFLTYFQNEAQLEKSRLLSDRFSAERPKGSFSTLEIQRTEQGDSAMYLCASSLASSYNEQFFGPGTRLTVL.

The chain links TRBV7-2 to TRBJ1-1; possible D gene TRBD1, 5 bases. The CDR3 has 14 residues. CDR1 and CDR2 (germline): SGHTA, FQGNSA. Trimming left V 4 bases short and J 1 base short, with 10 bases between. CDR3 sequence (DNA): TGTGCCAGCAGCTCCGGGACTCCGAACACTGAAGCTTTCTTT. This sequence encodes CASSSGTPNTEAFF.

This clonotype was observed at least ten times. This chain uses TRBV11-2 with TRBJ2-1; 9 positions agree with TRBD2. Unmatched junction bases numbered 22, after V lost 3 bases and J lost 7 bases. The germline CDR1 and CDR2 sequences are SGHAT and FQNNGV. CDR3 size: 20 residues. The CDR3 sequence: CASSFRSMPRLREGRNEQFF. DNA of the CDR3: TGTGCCAGCAGCTTCCGATCAATGCCCCGCTTGCGGGAGGGCCGTAATGAGCAGTTCTTC. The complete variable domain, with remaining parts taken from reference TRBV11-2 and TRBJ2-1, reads EAGVAQSPRYKIIEKRQSVAFWCNPISGHATLYWYQQILGQGPKLLIQFQNNGVVDDSQLPKDRFSAERLKGVDSTLKIQPAKLEDSAVYLCASSFRSMPRLREGRNEQFFGPGTRLTVL.

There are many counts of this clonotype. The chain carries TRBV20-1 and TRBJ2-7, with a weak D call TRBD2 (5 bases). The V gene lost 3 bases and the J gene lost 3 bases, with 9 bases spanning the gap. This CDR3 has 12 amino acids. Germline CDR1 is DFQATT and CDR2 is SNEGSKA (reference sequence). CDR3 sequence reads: CSARDFNYEQYF. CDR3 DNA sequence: TGCAGTGCTAGGGACTTCAACTACGAGCAGTACTTC.

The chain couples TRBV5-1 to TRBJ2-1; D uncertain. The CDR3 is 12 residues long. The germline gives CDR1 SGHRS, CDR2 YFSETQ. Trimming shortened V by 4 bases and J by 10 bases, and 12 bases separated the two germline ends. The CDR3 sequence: CASSLSAREQFF. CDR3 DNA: TGCGCCAGCAGCCTGTCAGCTAGGGAGCAGTTCTTC.

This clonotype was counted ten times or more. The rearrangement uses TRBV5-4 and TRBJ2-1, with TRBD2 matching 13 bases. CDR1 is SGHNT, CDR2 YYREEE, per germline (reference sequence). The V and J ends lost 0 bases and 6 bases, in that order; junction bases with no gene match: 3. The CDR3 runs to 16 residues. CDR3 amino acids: CASSLGGLAGFNEQFF. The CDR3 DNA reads TGTGCCAGCAGCTTGGGGGGACTAGCGGGATTCAATGAGCAGTTCTTC.

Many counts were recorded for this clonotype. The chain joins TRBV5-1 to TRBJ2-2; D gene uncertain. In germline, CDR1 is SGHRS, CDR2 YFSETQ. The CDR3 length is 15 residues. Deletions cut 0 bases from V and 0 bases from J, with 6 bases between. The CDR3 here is CASSLGQPNTGELFF. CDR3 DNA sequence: TGCGCCAGCAGCTTGGGGCAGCCGAACACCGGGGAGCTGTTTTTT.

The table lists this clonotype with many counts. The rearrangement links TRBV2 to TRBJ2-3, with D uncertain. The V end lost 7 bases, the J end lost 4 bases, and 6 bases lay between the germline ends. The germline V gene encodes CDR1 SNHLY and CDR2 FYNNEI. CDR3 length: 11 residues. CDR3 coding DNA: TGTGCCAGCAAGAAGGCAGATACGCAGTATTTT. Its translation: CASKKADTQYF.

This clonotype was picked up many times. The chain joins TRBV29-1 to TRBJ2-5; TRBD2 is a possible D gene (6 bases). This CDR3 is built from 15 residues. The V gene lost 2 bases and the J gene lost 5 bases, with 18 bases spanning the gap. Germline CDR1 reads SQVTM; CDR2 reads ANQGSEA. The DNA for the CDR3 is TGCAGCGTTGAACGCCGAACAGGAGGGGTTGAGACCCAGTACTTC. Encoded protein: CSVERRTGGVETQYF.

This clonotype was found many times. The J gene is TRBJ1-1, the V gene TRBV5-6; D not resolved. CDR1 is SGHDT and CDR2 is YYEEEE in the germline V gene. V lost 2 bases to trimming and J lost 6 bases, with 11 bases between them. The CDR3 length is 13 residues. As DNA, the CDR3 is TGTGCCAGCAGCTTTCTGGGAGGCGCTGAAGCTTTCTTT. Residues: CASSFLGGAEAFF.

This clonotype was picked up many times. The CDR3 DNA is TGCGCCAGCAGCCAAGATCCCCAGCGGGGGGGAAACACCGGGGAGCTGTTTTTT. This gives the protein CASSQDPQRGGNTGELFF. This chain links TRBV4-3 with TRBJ2-2, with 10 bases matching TRBD2. With 0 bases clipped from V and 2 bases from J, the junction kept 6 bases outside the gene matches. Germline V gene data show CDR1 as LGHNA and CDR2 as YSLEER. The CDR3 has 18 amino acids.

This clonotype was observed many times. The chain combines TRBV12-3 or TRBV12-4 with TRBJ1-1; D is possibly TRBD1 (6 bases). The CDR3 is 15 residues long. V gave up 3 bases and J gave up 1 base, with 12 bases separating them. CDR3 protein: CASSFNRARNTEAFF. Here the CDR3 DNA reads TGTGCCAGCAGTTTTAACAGGGCCAGGAACACTGAAGCTTTCTTT.

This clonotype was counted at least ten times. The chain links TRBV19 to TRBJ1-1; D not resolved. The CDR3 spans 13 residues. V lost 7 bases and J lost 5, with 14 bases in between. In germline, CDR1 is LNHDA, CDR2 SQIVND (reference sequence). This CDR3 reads CASTSKRGTEAFF. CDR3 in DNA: TGTGCCAGTACTTCGAAGCGTGGAACTGAAGCTTTCTTT.